The entry that follows covers one TCR beta chain sequence. The antigen remains unidentified. The sample comes from a study of shared clonotypes between healthy human individuals. Across the whole study: Donors had three CD4 naive, three CD4 memory, two CD8 naive and one CD8 memory plate apiece. Findings and limits, study-wide: Sampling included only blood; tissue repertoires likely differ. A generally larger estimated richness was seen in naive subsets than in memory subsets.

In the source study's methods: With immunoSEQ giving junction-only sequences and no quality scores, filtering differed. Assay used: immunoSEQ multiplex PCR; TCRdb lists only in-frame clones, some missing. The D gene and trimming were derived from the DNA, and the V and J assignments and clone size from that table. The sample consists of around 1.1 million clones, 77% of them appearing once. The sequencing sample was made of memory CD4+ T cells from PBMCs. Subset specified: CD45RA-negative fraction. The source is a man younger than 35 in good health. Some clones in this sample may be carry-over from other donors' samples.

The CDR3 here is CASSLYAWDSRYGYTF. CDR3 bases: TGTGCCAGCAGCTTATATGCTTGGGACAGCAGGTATGGCTACACCTTC. This sequence joins TRBV7-2 and TRBJ1-2; TRBD1 matches at 7 bases. The CDR3 has 16 amino acids. V lost 2 bases and J lost 5; bases outside the gene matches: 11. Germline CDR1 is SGHTA and CDR2 is FQGNSA.